A single sample gave rise to the 19 T cell receptor beta chains below, sequenced in a study of blood T cell repertoires in COVID-19. This table comes from immunoSEQ multiplex PCR, and its TCRdb copy is limited to in-frame clones, with some not included. This repertoire shows roughly 360,000 clones, 70% to 90% found once; its top ten account for approximately 1%. Sequenced input: PBMCs or T cells enriched from blood (not recorded which). These receptors were obtained from a woman aged 25 to 39 with acute COVID-19.

In this sample, this clone turned up once. V gene TRBV6-5 combines with J gene TRBJ2-7, with a weak D call TRBD1 (5 bases). This CDR3 region has 15 residues. Trimming removed 1 base from V and 0 bases from J, with 10 bases in between. The germline V gene has CDR1 MNHEY and CDR2 SVGAGI. In nucleotides, the CDR3 is TGTGCCAGCAGTTACTATGGGGCCTCCTCCTACGAGCAGTACTTC. It translates to CASSYYGASSYEQYF.

The chain has TRBV18 and TRBJ2-7; D perhaps matches TRBD1 (5 bases). This CDR3 spans 15 amino acids. Germline V gene sequence: CDR1 KGHSH, CDR2 LQKENI. Trimming stripped 3 bases from V and 1 base from J, with 13 bases between. For the CDR3, the DNA is TGTGCCAGCTCACCGGACATAGGAGCGTCCTACGAGCAGTACTTC. Its translation is CASSPDIGASYEQYF.

V and J are TRBV19 and TRBJ1-2, with D unclear. The CDR3 covers 12 residues. With 7 bases removed from V and 4 bases from J, the gap between germline ends came to 10 bases. The V gene's germline CDR1 is LNHDA and CDR2 SQIVND (reference sequence). CDR3 sequence reads: CASNRYGYGYTF. The CDR3 DNA sequence: TGTGCCAGTAACAGATACGGCTATGGCTACACCTTC.

The sample holds one count of this clone. The V call is TRBV11-1, the J call TRBJ2-2; TRBD2 agrees at 11 bases. This CDR3 contains 16 residues. Germline CDR1 and CDR2: SGHAT and FQDESV (reference sequence). V gave up 6 bases and J gave up 4 bases; unmatched junction bases: 7. CDR3 DNA: TGTGCCAGCAGAGGATACCTAGCGGGGGGCACCGGGGAGCTGTTTTTT. As protein: CASRGYLAGGTGELFF. The full variable domain, completed using reference TRBV11-1 and TRBJ2-2, is EAEVAQSPRYKITEKSQAVAFWCDPISGHATLYWYRQILGQGPELLVQFQDESVVDDSQLPKDRFSAERLKGVDSTLKIQPAELGDSAMYLCASRGYLAGGTGELFFGEGSRLTVL.

In this sample, this clone turned up once. This chain uses TRBV20-1 with TRBJ2-7; 7 bases match TRBD2. With 3 bases clipped from V and 2 bases from J, the junction kept 4 bases outside the gene matches. Germline CDR1 reads DFQATT; CDR2 reads SNEGSKA (reference sequence). The CDR3 consists of 13 residues. The CDR3 loop is CSASAGAPYEQYF. The CDR3 bases are TGCAGTGCTAGTGCGGGAGCGCCCTACGAGCAGTACTTC.

The chain has TRBV7-2 and TRBJ2-6, with 7 positions matching TRBD1. Germline assignment: CDR1 SGHTA and CDR2 FQGNSA. J was trimmed by 4 bases and V by 3 bases; bases with no gene match: 12. The CDR3 runs 18 residues. CDR3 sequence reads: CASSFLPGQVAGANVLTF. CDR3 in DNA: TGTGCCAGCAGCTTCCTACCTGGACAGGTGGCAGGGGCCAACGTCCTGACTTTC.

This clone has only one observation. This rearrangement joins TRBV7-9 to TRBJ1-5; TRBD1 matches at 8 bases. The CDR3 runs to 16 residues. Per germline, CDR1 SEHNR and CDR2 FQNEAQ (reference sequence). Trimming took 2 bases from V and 5 from J; bases not matched to a gene: 8. The CDR3 nucleotides are TGTGCCAGCAGCTTAATCGGACAGGGTGGTTATCAGCCCCAGCATTTT. Amino acids: CASSLIGQGGYQPQHF.

The chain has TRBV6-5 and TRBJ1-1, with 8 bases matching TRBD1. V lost 6 bases, J lost 5 bases, and 11 bases stayed unmatched. Germline V gene lookup returns CDR1 MNHEY and CDR2 SVGAGI. This CDR3 has 15 amino acids. DNA of the CDR3: TGTGCCAGCAGACCCGGACAGGGAGGAAAAACTGAAGCTTTCTTT. Encoded protein: CASRPGQGGKTEAFF.

The V call is TRBV5-1, the J call TRBJ2-1; maybe TRBD2 (6 bases). The CDR3 extends over 14 amino acids. CDR1 and CDR2 (germline): SGHRS, YFSETQ. V was pared by 6 bases and J by 2 bases, with 12 bases between. The CDR3 here is CASTFGGTYNEQFF. The CDR3 nucleotides read TGCGCCAGCACCTTCGGGGGTACCTACAATGAGCAGTTCTTC.

This clone was recorded only once. V and J are TRBV7-3 and TRBJ2-3; 10 bases align to TRBD2. The CDR3 is 17 amino acids. The trim removed 0 bases at V and 2 bases at J, leaving 5 bases unmatched. CDR1 SGHTA and CDR2 FQGTGA come from the germline V gene. CDR3 region: CASSLTGSGGATDTQYF. The CDR3 nucleotides are TGTGCCAGCAGCTTAACGGGCAGCGGGGGGGCCACAGATACGCAGTATTTT.

This clone was detected many times. The chain carries TRBV10-3 and TRBJ1-1, with 8 bases fitting TRBD1. Germline CDR1 is ENHRY and CDR2 is SYGVKD. V was clipped by 6 bases and J by 1 base; unmatched bases: 7. CDR3 length: 15 amino acids. Here the CDR3 reads CAISAGGAGNTEAFF. The CDR3 nucleotides read TGTGCCATCAGCGCAGGGGGCGCGGGGAACACTGAAGCTTTCTTT.

The chain carries TRBV18 and TRBJ1-5; 11 bases are a match to TRBD1. The germline CDR1 and CDR2 sequences are KGHSH and LQKENI. V shed 2 bases, J shed 5 bases, and the junction held 5 bases outside the gene matches. The CDR3 has 16 amino acids. The CDR3 is CASSPSDRGRDQPQHF. The CDR3, as DNA: TGTGCCAGCTCACCATCGGACAGGGGGCGGGATCAGCCCCAGCATTTT. The full variable domain, rest sourced from reference TRBV18 and TRBJ1-5, is NAGVMQNPRHLVRRRGQEARLRCSPMKGHSHVYWYRQLPEEGLKFMVYLQKENIIDESGMPKERFSAEFPKEGPSILRIQQVVRGDSAAYFCASSPSDRGRDQPQHFGDGTRLSIL.

CDR3: CASSPLRTGNRSGNTIYF. The CDR3 DNA reads as TGTGCCAGTAGCCCCCTAAGGACAGGCAACCGATCAGGAAACACCATATATTTT. The rearrangement uses TRBV19 and TRBJ1-3; 7 bases line up with TRBD1. The trim removed 6 bases at V and 4 bases at J, leaving 18 bases unmatched. CDR3 length: 18 amino acids. Germline CDR1 reads LNHDA; CDR2 reads SQIVND (reference sequence).

The chain couples TRBV24-1 to TRBJ2-2; D gene unclear. The CDR3 runs to 14 residues. Between the trimmed V and J ends, which lost 0 bases and 8 bases, there was a span of 9 bases. CDR1 is KGHDR, CDR2 SFDVKD, per germline. CDR3 nucleotides: TGTGCCACCAGTGATTTGCTCGGTTCAGGGGAGCTGTTTTTT. Its protein is CATSDLLGSGELFF.

The CDR3 reads CASALGGRGIVETQYF. The CDR3 coding sequence is TGCGCCAGCGCCCTGGGGGGCAGGGGGATAGTGGAGACCCAGTACTTC. V gene TRBV5-1 combines with J gene TRBJ2-5; D is perhaps TRBD1 (7 bases). Germline CDR1 and CDR2: SGHRS and YFSETQ. V lost 7 bases and J lost 5, with 24 bases in between. The CDR3 consists of 16 residues. Filled out from reference TRBV5-1 and TRBJ2-5, the complete variable domain reads KAGVTQTPRYLIKTRGQQVTLSCSPISGHRSVSWYQQTPGQGLQFLFEYFSETQRNKGNFPGRFSGRQFSNSRSEMNVSTLELGDSALYLCASALGGRGIVETQYFGPGTRLLVL.

The chain recombines TRBV6-5 with TRBJ1-1; D gene unclear. Trimming took off 4 bases at V and 1 base at J, with 10 bases between the two ends. The germline V gene has CDR1 MNHEY and CDR2 SVGAGI. This CDR3 comprises 14 residues. The CDR3 spells CASSWMTGNTEAFF. CDR3 sequence (DNA): TGTGCCAGCAGTTGGATGACGGGGAACACTGAAGCTTTCTTT.

This chain joins TRBV19 and TRBJ2-7, with 16 bases lining up with TRBD2. The V and J ends lost 5 bases and 3 bases, in that order; junction bases with no gene match: 7. The CDR3 has 17 amino acids. Germline CDR1 reads LNHDA; CDR2 reads SQIVND (reference sequence). CDR3 DNA sequence: TGTGCCAGTAGTTCTCTGGGACTAGCGGGGGGGAACTACGAGCAGTACTTC. Protein product: CASSSLGLAGGNYEQYF.

This clone came up a few times. The rearrangement links TRBV5-1 to TRBJ1-1; TRBD1 is a possible D gene (6 bases). Per germline, CDR1 SGHRS and CDR2 YFSETQ. The CDR3 is made up of 15 amino acids. Between the trimmed V and J ends, which lost 2 bases and 3 bases, there was a span of 14 bases. CDR3 sequence: CASSFTGNSYTEAFF. CDR3 nucleotide sequence: TGCGCCAGCAGCTTCACAGGGAATTCGTACACTGAAGCTTTCTTT. Filled out from reference TRBV5-1 and TRBJ1-1, the complete variable domain reads KAGVTQTPRYLIKTRGQQVTLSCSPISGHRSVSWYQQTPGQGLQFLFEYFSETQRNKGNFPGRFSGRQFSNSRSEMNVSTLELGDSALYLCASSFTGNSYTEAFFGQGTRLTVV.

V is TRBV30 and J is TRBJ1-1; 8 bases are shared with TRBD1. The CDR3 totals 14 residues. V dropped 5 bases and J dropped 6; count of bases not matched to a gene: 11. CDR1 GTSNPN and CDR2 SVGIG come from the germline V gene (reference sequence). CDR3 DNA: TGTGCCTGGGATTACAGGGGGGTGGGGGCTGAAGCTTTCTTT. As protein: CAWDYRGVGAEAFF. Based on the CDR3 plus reference TRBV30 and TRBJ1-1, the full variable domain is SQTIHQWPATLVQPVGSPLSLECTVEGTSNPNLYWYRQAAGRGLQLLFYSVGIGQISSEVPQNLSASRPQDRQFILSSKKLLLSDSGFYLCAWDYRGVGAEAFFGQGTRLTVV.